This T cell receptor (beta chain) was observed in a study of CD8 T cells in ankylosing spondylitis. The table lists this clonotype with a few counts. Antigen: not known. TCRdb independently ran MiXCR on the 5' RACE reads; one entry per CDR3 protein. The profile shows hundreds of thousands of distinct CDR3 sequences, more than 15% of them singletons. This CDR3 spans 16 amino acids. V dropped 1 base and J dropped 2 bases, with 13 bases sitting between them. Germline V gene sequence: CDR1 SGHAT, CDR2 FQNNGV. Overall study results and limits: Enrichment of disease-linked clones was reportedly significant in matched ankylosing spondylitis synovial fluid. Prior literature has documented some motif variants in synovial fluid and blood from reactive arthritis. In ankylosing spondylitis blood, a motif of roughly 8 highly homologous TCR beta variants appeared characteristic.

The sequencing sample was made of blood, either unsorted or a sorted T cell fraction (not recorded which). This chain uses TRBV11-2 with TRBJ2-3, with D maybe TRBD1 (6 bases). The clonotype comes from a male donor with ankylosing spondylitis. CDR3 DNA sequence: TGTGCCAGCAGCTTAGGTTGGACAGAAGTCACAGATACGCAGTATTTT. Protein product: CASSLGWTEVTDTQYF.